This T cell receptor (beta chain) was sequenced for a study of blood T cells in healthy people across ages. Overall study results and limits: Significant beta diversity loss was already apparent by age approximately 40, declining roughly linearly.

V shed 2 bases and J shed 7 bases, with 10 bases lying between them. The CDR3 is 13 amino acids. In germline, CDR1 is KGHDR, CDR2 SFDVKD. This clonotype was detected a few times. What it binds is not known. Then a second PCR, running roughly 7 to 11 cycles, was carried out with a sample-barcoded 5' primer and a J-beta primer mix. TCRdb re-derived calls from the 5' RACE reads in MiXCR, one entry per CDR3 protein. The repertoire consists of approximately 2,000,000 distinct CDR3 sequences, with about two fifths occurring once and the leading ten covering roughly 23%. This chain links TRBV24-1 with TRBJ1-2; no clear D gene. The receptor was derived from a human donor in good health. Sequencing was carried out using blood. CDR3: CATSDSIGSGYTF. CDR3 sequence (DNA): TGTGCCACCAGTGATTCCATCGGGTCTGGCTACACCTTC.